The 30 T cell receptor beta chains reported below all come from one sample, sequenced in a study of blood T cell repertoires in COVID-19. The table came from immunoSEQ multiplex PCR; TCRdb's copy has only in-frame clones and leaves some out. The sample contains over 400,000 clones, about nine tenths of which appear only once. Source material: peripheral blood. The origin of the receptors is a woman aged 25 to 39 with active or convalescent COVID-19.

The chain is built from TRBV12-3 or TRBV12-4 and TRBJ1-1; no firm D call. The length of the CDR3 is 13 residues. Trimming stripped 2 bases from V and 5 bases from J, with 9 bases between. The CDR3 sequence: CASSLIRRTEAFF. As DNA, the CDR3 is TGTGCCAGCAGTTTAATCCGGCGGACTGAAGCTTTCTTT.

V usage is TRBV12-3 or TRBV12-4 and J usage is TRBJ2-3; 7 bases line up with TRBD1. CDR3 length equals 13 residues. J lost 4 bases, V lost 6 bases, and 4 bases had no gene match. The CDR3 reads CASRRGQADTQYF. For the CDR3, the DNA is TGTGCCAGCAGGAGGGGGCAGGCAGATACGCAGTATTTT.

The rearrangement links TRBV6-5 to TRBJ1-6; 9 positions agree with TRBD1. The CDR3 runs 16 residues. Germline trimming cut 2 bases from V and 4 bases from J; bases unmatched to any gene: 3. Germline V lookup: CDR1 MNHEY, CDR2 SVGAGI. This chain's CDR3 is CASSYGGTGYNSPLHF. The CDR3 DNA follows: TGTGCCAGCAGTTACGGGGGGACAGGGTATAATTCACCCCTCCACTTT.

This clone was found a few times. The CDR3 region has the DNA TGCGCCAGCAGCTTGGTAGGGGCGGGGAGCTCCTACAATGAGCAGTTCTTC. As protein: CASSLVGAGSSYNEQFF. V and J are TRBV5-1 and TRBJ2-1, with D possibly matching TRBD2 (6 bases). The CDR3 totals 17 residues. With 0 bases removed from V and 0 bases from J, the gap between germline ends came to 13 bases. Germline CDR1 reads SGHRS; CDR2 reads YFSETQ.

This clone appeared a few times. V gene TRBV13 combines with J gene TRBJ1-1; 10 nucleotides align to TRBD1. Trimming at V came to 2 bases and at J to 10 bases, leaving 4 bases not matched to a gene. The CDR3 runs to 13 residues. From germline, CDR1 is PRHDT and CDR2 FYEKMQ (reference sequence). CDR3 DNA sequence: TGTGCCAGCAGCTTAACGGGACAGGGGACAGCTTTCTTT. Its protein is CASSLTGQGTAFF.

The V gene is TRBV7-2, the J gene TRBJ1-5; no reliable D call. The V and J ends lost 7 bases and 0 bases respectively, with 7 bases between them. CDR1 and CDR2 from the germline V gene are SGHTA and FQGNSA. The CDR3 sequence is 13 residues long. CDR3 nucleotide sequence: TGTGCCAGCACCATCAATAGCAATCAGCCCCAGCATTTT. It codes for CASTINSNQPQHF.

The V call is TRBV24-1, the J call TRBJ2-2; TRBD1 matches 10 bases. J lost 6 bases, V lost 9 bases, and 15 bases had no gene match. This CDR3 spans 17 amino acids. Per germline, CDR1 KGHDR and CDR2 SFDVKD. CDR3 in amino acids: CATPTFPGQGSAGELFF. As DNA, the CDR3 is TGTGCCACCCCCACCTTTCCGGGACAGGGGAGCGCCGGGGAGCTGTTTTTT.

This clone has only one observation. The chain recombines TRBV9 with TRBJ1-2; 9 nucleotides match TRBD1. This CDR3 spans 15 amino acids. The ends lost 4 bases at V and 2 bases at J; junction bases unmatched: 6. Germline V CDR1 and CDR2: SGDLS, YYNGEE. The DNA for the CDR3 is TGTGCCAGCAGCTACCAAGGGACAGGGAACTATGGCTACACCTTC. Translating gives CASSYQGTGNYGYTF.

This chain joins TRBV18 and TRBJ1-4, with D uncertain. The CDR3 runs 13 residues. The ends were cut back, 4 bases at V and 8 bases at J, with 11 bases in the middle. Germline values: CDR1 KGHSH, CDR2 LQKENI. CDR3 nucleotides: TGTGCCAGCTCACTTTCCAGGAAAGAAAAACTGTTTTTT. Its protein is CASSLSRKEKLFF.

The chain recombines TRBV2 with TRBJ2-7, with 7 nucleotides matching TRBD1. This CDR3 is built from 16 residues. Germline V gives CDR1 SNHLY, CDR2 FYNNEI. Trimming at V came to 7 bases and at J to 4 bases, leaving 16 bases not matched to a gene. DNA for the CDR3: TGTGCCAGCATCCAAACCCCCCGGACAGGTTTATACGAGCAGTACTTC. Protein: CASIQTPRTGLYEQYF. Variable domain in full (rest from reference TRBV2 and TRBJ2-7): EPEVTQTPSHQVTQMGQEVILRCVPISNHLYFYWYRQILGQKVEFLVSFYNNEISEKSEIFDDQFSVERPDGSNFTLKIRSTKLEDSAMYFCASIQTPRTGLYEQYFGPGTRLTVT.

This clone was seen only a few times. The V call is TRBV6-6, the J call TRBJ1-5; D not certain. This CDR3 has 14 residues. The V gene's germline CDR1 is MNHNY and CDR2 SVGAGI (reference sequence). V lost 0 bases to trimming and J lost 5 bases, with 8 bases between them. Written as DNA, the CDR3 is TGTGCCAGCAGTTACTCACTAAATCATCAGCCCCAGCATTTT. This gives the protein CASSYSLNHQPQHF.

The chain carries TRBV6-2 or TRBV6-3 and TRBJ2-3; 11 bases line up with TRBD2. The CDR3 is 15 amino acids. The germline gives CDR1 MNHEY, CDR2 SVGEGT. Trimming removed 2 bases from V and 4 bases from J; junction bases left unmatched: 2. The CDR3 spells CASSYDSGGADTQYF. For the CDR3, the DNA is TGTGCCAGCAGTTACGATAGCGGGGGGGCAGATACGCAGTATTTT.

This clone was recorded only once. V is TRBV6-5 and J is TRBJ1-1; tentative D call: TRBD1 (5 bases). Germline CDR1 reads MNHEY; CDR2 reads SVGAGI. The CDR3 spans 13 residues. The V and J ends lost 7 bases and 4 bases respectively, with 13 bases between them. The CDR3 DNA is TGTGCCAGCAAAACTTGGGGGGGCACTGAAGCTTTCTTT. This gives the protein CASKTWGGTEAFF.

The chain uses TRBV5-6 and TRBJ2-7; 7 nucleotides align to TRBD2. V gave up 4 bases and J gave up 0 bases; unmatched junction bases: 7. The CDR3 extends over 15 amino acids. CDR1 and CDR2 (germline): SGHDT, YYEEEE. The CDR3 protein is CASSPLSGHSYEQYF. In DNA form, the CDR3 reads TGTGCCAGCAGCCCCCTTAGCGGGCACTCCTACGAGCAGTACTTC.

This rearrangement joins TRBV9 to TRBJ2-5, with 7 bases matching TRBD2. V gave up 4 bases and J gave up 1 base; unmatched junction bases: 10. Germline CDR1 and CDR2: SGDLS and YYNGEE. This CDR3 comprises 16 residues. The chain's CDR3 is CASSIGTTTLQETQYF. For the CDR3, the DNA is TGTGCCAGCAGCATTGGGACTACAACCCTCCAAGAGACCCAGTACTTC.

This rearrangement joins TRBV19 to TRBJ1-5; 10 bases map to TRBD1. The CDR3 contains 20 residues. J gave up 6 bases and V 3 bases, and 20 bases lay outside the gene matches. Looked up from germline, CDR1 is LNHDA and CDR2 is SQIVND (reference sequence). This chain's CDR3 is CASSIPGATYGTGAIQPQHF. CDR3 nucleotides: TGTGCCAGTAGTATTCCGGGCGCGACGTACGGGACAGGGGCTATTCAGCCCCAGCATTTT.

V usage is TRBV2 and J usage is TRBJ2-2, with a tentative D call TRBD1 (6 bases). Germline V gene lookup returns CDR1 SNHLY and CDR2 FYNNEI. The CDR3 covers 15 residues. V shed 3 bases and J shed 1 base, with 9 bases lying between them. CDR3 in DNA: TGTGCCAGCAGTGACAGGACAGAGAACACCGGGGAGCTGTTTTTT. As protein: CASSDRTENTGELFF.

J is TRBJ2-7 and V is TRBV19; D possibly corresponds to TRBD1 (5 bases). This CDR3 comprises 18 residues. Germline CDR1 and CDR2: LNHDA and SQIVND (reference sequence). V was pared by 2 bases and J by 3 bases, with 23 bases between. The CDR3 protein is CASSIIPPSGMGIYEQYF. CDR3 coding DNA: TGTGCCAGTAGTATAATCCCCCCGTCAGGGATGGGGATCTACGAGCAGTACTTC.

The table lists this clone with a count of one. This chain connects TRBV25-1 to TRBJ1-6; a weak D match, TRBD1 (5 bases). The CDR3 contains 13 residues. Germline V gene lookup returns CDR1 MGHDK and CDR2 SYGVNS. With 5 bases removed from V and 4 bases from J, the gap between germline ends came to 6 bases. In DNA, the CDR3 is TGTGCCAGCAGTCAGGGATATAATTCACCCCTCCACTTT. As protein: CASSQGYNSPLHF. Using reference TRBV25-1 and TRBJ1-6 for the parts outside the CDR3, the full variable domain is EADIYQTPRYLVIGTGKKITLECSQTMGHDKMYWYQQDPGMELHLIHYSYGVNSTEKGDLSSESTVSRIRTEHFPLTLESARPSHTSQYLCASSQGYNSPLHFGNGTRLTVT.

This chain links TRBV7-2 with TRBJ2-7; 14 nucleotides match TRBD2. The V segment lost 5 bases and the J segment 2 bases; nucleotides outside the gene matches: 2. There are 15 residues in the CDR3. The germline gives CDR1 SGHTA, CDR2 FQGNSA. CDR3 nucleotides: TGTGCCAGCAGCCCGACTAGCGGGAGGGCCTACGAGCAGTACTTC. It translates to CASSPTSGRAYEQYF.

The V gene is TRBV5-4, the J gene TRBJ2-7; 10 bases match TRBD1. The ends lost 3 bases at V and 2 bases at J; junction bases unmatched: 8. This CDR3 contains 16 residues. CDR1 SGHNT and CDR2 YYREEE come from the germline V gene (reference sequence). The chain's CDR3 is CASSSMTGTGAYEQYF. The CDR3 DNA sequence: TGTGCCAGCAGCTCGATGACCGGGACAGGGGCCTACGAGCAGTACTTC.

The rearrangement links TRBV3-1 (or the pseudogene TRBV3-2) to TRBJ1-1; unclear D gene. The V and J ends lost 1 base and 4 bases respectively, with 10 bases between them. Germline V gene data show CDR1 as LGHDT and CDR2 as YNNKEL (reference sequence). This CDR3 comprises 14 residues. CDR3 in DNA: TGTGCCAGCAGCCAAGTCGGGTTTAGCACTGAAGCTTTCTTT. This encodes CASSQVGFSTEAFF.

V and J are TRBV5-6 and TRBJ2-5; 9 bases are shared with TRBD1. The junction had 4 bases not matched to a gene; V was cut back by 4 bases and J by 3 bases. The CDR3 runs to 14 residues. Germline CDR1 is SGHDT and CDR2 is YYEEEE. The CDR3 reads CASSHRGLKETQYF. CDR3 nucleotide sequence: TGTGCCAGCAGCCACAGGGGGCTAAAAGAGACCCAGTACTTC.

This clone was seen more than once but under ten times. The chain uses TRBV11-2 and TRBJ1-1; perhaps TRBD1 as D (5 bases). V was pared by 1 base and J by 6 bases, with 12 bases between. Looked up from germline, CDR1 is SGHAT and CDR2 is FQNNGV. CDR3 length: 14 amino acids. The CDR3 sequence: CASSLAGDYPEAFF. CDR3 bases: TGTGCCAGCAGCTTAGCTGGGGACTACCCTGAAGCTTTCTTT.

Turning to this clone: This CDR3 is also generated by other DNA sequences in the sample. The chain joins TRBV6-5 to TRBJ2-1, with D perhaps TRBD2 (7 bases). This CDR3 comprises 15 residues. The germline V gene has CDR1 MNHEY and CDR2 SVGAGI. Trimming left V 1 base short and J 6 bases short, with 13 bases between. CDR3 amino acids: CASSYLRGGGNEQFF. The DNA for the CDR3 is TGTGCCAGCAGTTACTTGAGGGGGGGCGGCAATGAGCAGTTCTTC.

This chain connects TRBV6-5 to TRBJ2-7, with 8 bases identical to TRBD2. The V and J ends lost 3 bases and 3 bases, in that order; junction bases with no gene match: 7. The CDR3 runs to 15 residues. Germline V CDR1 and CDR2: MNHEY, SVGAGI. CDR3 sequence: CASSYFSSGIYEQYF. As DNA, the CDR3 is TGTGCCAGCAGTTATTTCAGTAGCGGGATCTACGAGCAGTACTTC.

The chain combines TRBV5-1 with TRBJ2-2, with 11 positions matching TRBD2. The CDR3 is 18 amino acids. Germline assignment: CDR1 SGHRS and CDR2 YFSETQ. J lost 6 bases, V lost 1 base, and 11 bases had no gene match. In DNA form, the CDR3 reads TGCGCCAGCAGCTTGAAAGTAGCGGGGGGGCCGAGGTCCGGGGAGCTGTTTTTT. It is translated as CASSLKVAGGPRSGELFF. Full variable domain (outside the CDR3, taken from reference TRBV5-1 and TRBJ2-2): KAGVTQTPRYLIKTRGQQVTLSCSPISGHRSVSWYQQTPGQGLQFLFEYFSETQRNKGNFPGRFSGRQFSNSRSEMNVSTLELGDSALYLCASSLKVAGGPRSGELFFGEGSRLTVL.

The chain uses TRBV19 and TRBJ1-2; TRBD1 might be the D (5 bases). V lost 7 bases, J lost 7 bases, and 19 bases lay in between. The germline V gene has CDR1 LNHDA and CDR2 SQIVND (reference sequence). The CDR3 spans 14 residues. The CDR3 nucleotides read TGTGCCAGTATAGGGCGGGGGAAGGAAGTTGGCTACACCTTC. Its translation is CASIGRGKEVGYTF.

The chain uses TRBV7-2 and TRBJ2-3; D gene ambiguous. The CDR3 totals 11 residues. Between the trimmed V and J ends, which lost 5 bases and 4 bases, there was a span of 4 bases. Germline assignment: CDR1 SGHTA and CDR2 FQGNSA. The CDR3: CASSLPDTQYF. CDR3 bases: TGTGCCAGCAGCCTCCCAGATACGCAGTATTTT. Combining the CDR3 with reference TRBV7-2 and TRBJ2-3 gives the whole variable domain GAGVSQSPSNKVTEKGKDVELRCDPISGHTALYWYRQSLGQGLEFLIYFQGNSAPDKSGLPSDRFSAERTGGSVSTLTIQRTQQEDSAVYLCASSLPDTQYFGPGTRLTVL.

This clone was seen only once. The rearrangement links TRBV5-6 to TRBJ1-5; D is undetermined. Per the germline V gene, CDR1 is SGHDT and CDR2 is YYEEEE. The CDR3 has 15 residues. V shed 0 bases and J shed 6 bases, with 13 bases lying between them. The CDR3 is CASSLVSRSGQPQHF. The CDR3 DNA follows: TGTGCCAGCAGCTTGGTCTCTAGGTCGGGTCAGCCCCAGCATTTT.